These 31 T cell receptor beta chains were sequenced from one sample in a study of cytomegalovirus exposure and HLA in healthy donors. PCR involved 60 Vbeta and 13 Jbeta primers. This table comes from immunoSEQ multiplex PCR, and its TCRdb copy is limited to in-frame clones, with some not included. The sample holds more than 65,000 clones, almost 85% seen once. The sequencing input was PBMCs. The origin of the receptors is a man younger than 35 in good health and CMV-seronegative.

This clone was counted once. The V and J genes are TRBV7-2 and TRBJ1-6, with a possible D match to TRBD1 (5 bases). With 5 bases removed from V and 9 bases from J, the gap between germline ends came to 17 bases. Germline CDR1 reads SGHTA; CDR2 reads FQGNSA. The CDR3 totals 15 residues. The CDR3 DNA follows: TGTGCCAGCAGCCCTAGTTTCGGGGGGGGTTCACCCCTCCACTTT. This gives the protein CASSPSFGGGSPLHF.

This clone was detected once. CDR3 residues: CASSRTSGRAGVETQYF. The CDR3 coding sequence is TGTGCCAGCAGTCGGACTAGCGGGAGGGCCGGGGTAGAGACCCAGTACTTC. The chain carries TRBV2 and TRBJ2-5, with TRBD2 matching over 15 bases. Germline V lookup: CDR1 SNHLY, CDR2 FYNNEI. V was pared by 5 bases and J by 4 bases, with 8 bases of the junction left unmatched. The CDR3 runs to 17 residues.

The V gene is TRBV4-2, the J gene TRBJ2-6, with 8 bases matching TRBD2. V shed 0 bases, J shed 1 base, and the junction held 5 bases outside the gene matches. CDR1 is LGHNA, CDR2 YNFKEQ, per germline. CDR3 size: 18 residues. CDR3 bases: TGTGCCAGCAGCCAAGAAGCGGGAGTCTCGTCTGGGGCCAACGTCCTGACTTTC. This encodes CASSQEAGVSSGANVLTF.

The J gene is TRBJ1-1, the V gene TRBV10-3, with TRBD1 identical over 8 bases. V gave up 10 bases and J gave up 1 base; unmatched junction bases: 11. The germline CDR1 and CDR2 sequences are ENHRY and SYGVKD. The CDR3 loop spans 15 amino acids. CDR3: CATTPAGGANTEAFF. The CDR3, as DNA: TGTGCCACGACCCCGGCAGGGGGCGCGAACACTGAAGCTTTCTTT.

The chain couples TRBV5-6 to TRBJ2-3, with D possibly matching TRBD2 (5 bases). V was clipped by 0 bases and J by 0 bases, with 8 bases between them. Germline CDR1 and CDR2: SGHDT and YYEEEE. The CDR3 runs to 15 residues. CDR3 residues: CASSLAGVSTDTQYF. DNA for the CDR3: TGTGCCAGCAGCTTGGCCGGGGTTAGCACAGATACGCAGTATTTT.

This chain uses TRBV30 with TRBJ2-3, with a weak D call TRBD2 (5 bases). The germline gives CDR1 GTSNPN, CDR2 SVGIG (reference sequence). Trimming stripped 0 bases from V and 0 bases from J, with 10 bases between. This CDR3 comprises 15 residues. The chain's CDR3 is CAWSVLERSTDTQYF. As DNA, the CDR3 is TGTGCCTGGAGTGTACTGGAGCGGAGCACAGATACGCAGTATTTT.

This clone was seen once. The genes are TRBV27 and TRBJ2-5, with TRBD1 matching 7 bases. Germline V gene sequence: CDR1 MNHEY, CDR2 SMNVEV (reference sequence). The J segment lost 0 bases and the V segment lost 5 bases, leaving 9 bases of the junction unmatched. This CDR3 has 16 amino acids. In DNA, the CDR3 is TGTGCCAGCAGTCGCACCGGGACAGAGTACCAAGAGACCCAGTACTTC. Protein sequence: CASSRTGTEYQETQYF.

This chain connects TRBV6-5 to TRBJ1-2; possibly TRBD1 for D (6 bases). The CDR3 runs to 12 residues. Germline CDR1 MNHEY, CDR2 SVGAGI. The V gene lost 1 base and the J gene lost 9 bases, with 9 bases spanning the gap. In DNA, the CDR3 is TGTGCCAGCAGTTACTTACAGGGTAGCTACACCTTC. The encoded protein is CASSYLQGSYTF.

The J gene is TRBJ2-6, the V gene TRBV7-9; possibly TRBD2 for D (5 bases). The germline gives CDR1 SEHNR, CDR2 FQNEAQ (reference sequence). Trimming stripped 5 bases from V and 2 bases from J, with 10 bases between. The CDR3 extends over 15 amino acids. As DNA, the CDR3 is TGTGCCAGCAGCACAGCGGAGGCTGGGGCCAACGTCCTGACTTTC. As protein: CASSTAEAGANVLTF.

The chain couples TRBV4-2 to TRBJ2-7, with 9 bases aligning to TRBD2. The CDR3 is 16 residues long. V dropped 1 base and J dropped 2; count of bases not matched to a gene: 6. Looked up from germline, CDR1 is LGHNA and CDR2 is YNFKEQ. CDR3 nucleotide sequence: TGTGCCAGCAGCCAAGTTGTAGCGGGAGCCACCTACGAGCAGTACTTC. Its protein product is CASSQVVAGATYEQYF.

CDR3 amino acids: CASSRGQRNTGELFF. CDR3 coding DNA: TGTGCCAGCAGCCGGGGACAGCGGAACACCGGGGAGCTGTTTTTT. The V call is TRBV7-2, the J call TRBJ2-2, with 7 bases lining up with TRBD1. CDR3 length: 15 residues. The germline V gene has CDR1 SGHTA and CDR2 FQGNSA. The V segment lost 5 bases and the J segment 1 base; nucleotides outside the gene matches: 4. The full variable domain, rest sourced from reference TRBV7-2 and TRBJ2-2, is GAGVSQSPSNKVTEKGKDVELRCDPISGHTALYWYRQSLGQGLEFLIYFQGNSAPDKSGLPSDRFSAERTGGSVSTLTIQRTQQEDSAVYLCASSRGQRNTGELFFGEGSRLTVL.

This rearrangement joins TRBV29-1 to TRBJ2-5, with TRBD2 matching 8 bases. Germline V gene lookup returns CDR1 SQVTM and CDR2 ANQGSEA. V was clipped by 6 bases and J by 3 bases; unmatched bases: 3. The CDR3 loop spans 12 amino acids. The CDR3 DNA is TGCAGCGTACTAGCGGTGAAAGAGACCCAGTACTTC. Residues: CSVLAVKETQYF.

This sequence joins TRBV7-9 and TRBJ2-2; 12 nucleotides agree with TRBD2. V lost 5 bases to trimming and J lost 0 bases; unmatched junction nucleotides: 7. This CDR3 contains 18 residues. Germline CDR1 and CDR2: SEHNR and FQNEAQ (reference sequence). The chain's CDR3 is CASSPNRTSGANTGELFF. In DNA, the CDR3 is TGTGCCAGCAGCCCCAACCGGACTAGCGGGGCGAACACCGGGGAGCTGTTTTTT.

This chain joins TRBV14 and TRBJ2-7; 11 nucleotides match TRBD2. Germline trimming cut 4 bases from V and 3 bases from J; bases unmatched to any gene: 8. The CDR3 totals 16 residues. CDR1 and CDR2 from the germline V gene are SGHDN and FVKESK. The CDR3 reads CASSLSGGLADYEQYF. For the CDR3, the DNA is TGTGCCAGCAGCCTAAGTGGGGGACTAGCGGACTACGAGCAGTACTTC.

This clone was counted a single time. The chain employs TRBV29-1 and TRBJ2-7; 7 nucleotides match TRBD1. J gave up 6 bases and V 7 bases, and 18 bases lay outside the gene matches. The germline V gene has CDR1 SQVTM and CDR2 ANQGSEA. The CDR3 spans 15 residues. The CDR3 nucleotides are TGCAGCGCCGAAGACCCCAGACAGGGAACCGGCGAGCAGTACTTC. It encodes CSAEDPRQGTGEQYF.

V is TRBV30 and J is TRBJ1-2; a weak D match, TRBD1 (5 bases). Germline CDR1 GTSNPN, CDR2 SVGIG (reference sequence). Deletions cut 0 bases from V and 8 bases from J, with 22 bases between. The CDR3 consists of 16 residues. The CDR3 nucleotides read TGTGCCTGGAGTGTATCTTCGACGGACAAACGTAGGGGCTACACCTTC. Translated, it gives CAWSVSSTDKRRGYTF.

This chain uses TRBV6-1 with TRBJ2-2; tentatively, D is TRBD1 (6 bases). Trimming left V 4 bases short and J 4 bases short, with 10 bases between. The CDR3 runs 14 residues. Germline CDR1 and CDR2: MNHNS and SASEGT. In nucleotides, the CDR3 is TGTGCCAGCAGTGCACAGGGAAGCACCGGGGAGCTGTTTTTT. Its protein product is CASSAQGSTGELFF.

The rearrangement links TRBV5-1 to TRBJ2-2, with 7 bases matching TRBD1. V lost 4 bases to trimming and J lost 4 bases; unmatched junction nucleotides: 7. Germline CDR1 reads SGHRS; CDR2 reads YFSETQ. The CDR3 is 15 residues long. CDR3 region: CASSVWDSFTGELFF. The DNA for the CDR3 is TGCGCCAGCAGCGTCTGGGACAGTTTCACCGGGGAGCTGTTTTTT.

Turning to this clone: A read error may account for a junction end that differs from germline. The rearrangement joins TRBV5-4 to TRBJ2-2; TRBD2 matches 8 bases. The length of the CDR3 is 17 residues. Germline V gene lookup returns CDR1 SGHNT and CDR2 YYREEE (reference sequence). In DNA form, the CDR3 reads TGTGTCAGCAGCTTGGGTGGTAGCGGGACGAACACCGGGGAGCTGTTTTTT. Encoded protein: CVSSLGGSGTNTGELFF.

This chain uses TRBV6-4 with TRBJ1-2; a possible D gene is TRBD1 (6 bases). With 6 bases removed from V and 7 bases from J, the gap between germline ends came to 15 bases. This CDR3 comprises 13 residues. Per germline, CDR1 MRHNA and CDR2 SNTAGT. The CDR3 protein is CASSSDPTGGYTF. The CDR3 region has the DNA TGTGCCAGCAGCTCGGACCCGACAGGTGGCTACACCTTC.

V usage is TRBV27 and J usage is TRBJ1-2, with a weak D call TRBD1 (5 bases). Germline CDR1 is MNHEY and CDR2 is SMNVEV (reference sequence). The CDR3 is made up of 17 amino acids. Trimming removed 2 bases at V and 8 bases at J, with 24 bases between. For the CDR3, the DNA is TGTGCCAGCAGTTTAACCCCACTCCTCAGGGTGGTCTACGGCTACACCTTC. Its translation: CASSLTPLLRVVYGYTF.

The rearrangement links TRBV9 to TRBJ2-1; D might be TRBD2 (6 bases). The germline CDR1 and CDR2 sequences are SGDLS and YYNGEE. V shed 4 bases and J shed 2 bases, with 10 bases lying between them. The CDR3 covers 14 residues. The CDR3 loop is CASSPGGPYNEQFF. The CDR3 nucleotides are TGTGCCAGCAGCCCCGGGGGACCCTACAATGAGCAGTTCTTC.

V and J are TRBV28 and TRBJ2-1; 9 positions agree with TRBD2. With V trimmed by 5 bases and J by 2 bases, 4 bases remained unmatched. Germline CDR1 and CDR2: MDHEN and SYDVKM. This CDR3 spans 15 amino acids. The CDR3: CASSLASGTYNEQFF. The CDR3 DNA reads as TGTGCCAGCAGTCTGGCTAGCGGGACCTACAATGAGCAGTTCTTC.

This chain uses TRBV27 with TRBJ2-3, with D tentatively TRBD1 (5 bases). CDR3 length equals 15 residues. Trimming took 0 bases from V and 4 from J, leaving 11 bases between them. From germline, CDR1 is MNHEY and CDR2 SMNVEV (reference sequence). The CDR3 bases are TGTGCCAGCAGTTTATCGCGGCAGGGCCCAGATACGCAGTATTTT. Its translation is CASSLSRQGPDTQYF.

This chain links TRBV5-6 with TRBJ1-5; 8 bases match TRBD1. The better agreement between TRBJ2-3 and the DNA end casts doubt on the J call. Germline CDR1 SGHDT, CDR2 YYEEEE. CDR3 length: 14 residues. Here the CDR3 reads CASSFRGQIQPQYF. In DNA form, the CDR3 reads TGTGCCAGCAGCTTCAGGGGGCAGATTCAGCCCCAGTATTTT.

The chain carries TRBV9 and TRBJ1-4; 7 nucleotides match TRBD1. There are 15 residues in the CDR3. The V and J ends lost 3 bases and 1 base, in that order; junction bases with no gene match: 3. Germline V gene lookup returns CDR1 SGDLS and CDR2 YYNGEE. CDR3 in amino acids: CASSARTGTNEKLFF. In DNA form, the CDR3 reads TGTGCCAGCAGCGCTAGGACAGGAACTAATGAAAAACTGTTTTTT.

With respect to this clone: The junction does not match germline at one end; this may be a read error. The V call is TRBV5-6, the J call TRBJ2-7; 7 bases fit TRBD1. The CDR3 runs to 13 residues. In germline, CDR1 is SGHDT, CDR2 YYEEEE. As DNA, the CDR3 is TGTGACAGCAGCTCAGACAGGGTATACGAGCAGTACTTC. Its translation: CDSSSDRVYEQYF.

V and J are TRBV7-2 and TRBJ2-1; perhaps TRBD2 as D (5 bases). The CDR3 runs 14 residues. V dropped 1 base and J dropped 5 bases, with 9 bases sitting between them. CDR1 SGHTA and CDR2 FQGNSA come from the germline V gene. The CDR3 coding sequence is TGTGCCAGCAGCTTAGACGGACTCAACAATGAGCAGTTCTTC. This codes for CASSLDGLNNEQFF.

V usage is TRBV4-1 and J usage is TRBJ2-1, with TRBD1 matching over 8 bases. Germline lookup yields CDR1 MGHRA and CDR2 YSYEKL. The CDR3 is 16 residues long. Trimming cost V 1 base and J 3 bases; bases outside gene matches: 5. CDR3 nucleotides: TGCGCCAGCAGCCAAGCGGGACAGGTGATCTACAATGAGCAGTTCTTC. Translating it yields CASSQAGQVIYNEQFF.

The chain carries TRBV30 and TRBJ2-7; a possible D gene is TRBD2 (5 bases). The CDR3 spans 11 residues. The germline gives CDR1 GTSNPN, CDR2 SVGIG (reference sequence). Deletions cut 8 bases from V and 5 bases from J, with 13 bases between. The CDR3: CAGWELHEQYF. CDR3 nucleotide sequence: TGTGCCGGCTGGGAGCTCCACGAGCAGTACTTC.

The chain couples TRBV9 to TRBJ1-2; the D gene is possibly TRBD1 (5 bases). CDR3 length equals 15 residues. The germline V gene encodes CDR1 SGDLS and CDR2 YYNGEE. Trimming stripped 3 bases from V and 8 bases from J, with 20 bases between. DNA for the CDR3: TGTGCCAGCAGCGCCGGAGGGTGGGGGGAAGGGGGCTACACCTTC. Protein product: CASSAGGWGEGGYTF.